This T cell receptor (beta chain) was documented in a study of T cells after somatic rescue of genetic block. Generated by immunoSEQ multiplex PCR, the TCRdb table keeps only in-frame clones and is missing some. The sample contains 110,000 or so clones, 75% to 95% of which appear only once. J was trimmed by 8 bases and V by 4 bases; bases with no gene match: 5. The CDR3 extends over 13 amino acids. In germline, CDR1 is MNHEY, CDR2 SMNVEV (reference sequence). The clonotype was recovered from a woman in her late teens or twenties. Sequences were obtained from peripheral blood mononuclear cells (PBMCs). V is TRBV27 and J is TRBJ1-2; 9 bases are shared with TRBD1. DNA for the CDR3: TGTGCCAGCAGTTCTCGGACAGGGGACGGCTACACCTTC. Translating gives CASSSRTGDGYTF.